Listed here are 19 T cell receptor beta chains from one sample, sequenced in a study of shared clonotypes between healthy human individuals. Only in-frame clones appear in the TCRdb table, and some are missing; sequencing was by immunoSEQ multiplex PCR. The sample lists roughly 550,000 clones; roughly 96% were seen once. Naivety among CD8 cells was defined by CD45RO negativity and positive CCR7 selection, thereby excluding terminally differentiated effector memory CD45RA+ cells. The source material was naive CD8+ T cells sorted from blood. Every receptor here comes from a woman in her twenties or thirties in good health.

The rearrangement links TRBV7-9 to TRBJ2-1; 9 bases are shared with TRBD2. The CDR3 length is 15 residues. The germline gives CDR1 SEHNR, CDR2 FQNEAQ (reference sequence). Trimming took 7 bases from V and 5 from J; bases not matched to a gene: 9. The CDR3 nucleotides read TGTGCCAGCAACGGTGCGGGAGGGTGGGACAATGAGCAGTTCTTC. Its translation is CASNGAGGWDNEQFF.

CDR3 loop: CASSPRGSNTEAFF. CDR3 nucleotide sequence: TGTGCCAGCAGCCCCCGTGGTAGCAACACTGAAGCTTTCTTT. This rearrangement joins TRBV13 to TRBJ1-1; D is uncertain. Germline assignment: CDR1 PRHDT and CDR2 FYEKMQ (reference sequence). The CDR3 spans 14 residues. The germline V and J ends were trimmed by 5 bases and 2 bases, with 12 bases remaining between them.

CDR3 loop: CASSLQGYEQYF. CDR3 DNA: TGTGCCAGCAGCCTACAGGGGTACGAGCAGTACTTC. The chain joins TRBV5-4 to TRBJ2-7; 7 bases agree with TRBD1. In germline, CDR1 is SGHNT, CDR2 YYREEE (reference sequence). Trimming removed 4 bases from V and 4 bases from J; junction bases left unmatched: 2. The CDR3 is 12 amino acids.

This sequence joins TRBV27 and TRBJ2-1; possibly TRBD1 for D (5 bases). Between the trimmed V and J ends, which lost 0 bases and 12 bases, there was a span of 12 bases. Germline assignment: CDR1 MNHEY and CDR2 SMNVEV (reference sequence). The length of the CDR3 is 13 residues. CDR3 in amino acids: CASSLSPTAGQFF. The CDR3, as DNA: TGTGCCAGCAGTTTATCACCGACAGCAGGGCAGTTCTTC.

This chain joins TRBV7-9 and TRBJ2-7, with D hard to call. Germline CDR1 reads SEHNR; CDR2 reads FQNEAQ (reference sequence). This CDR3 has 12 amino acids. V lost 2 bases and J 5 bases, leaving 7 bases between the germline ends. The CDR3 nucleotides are TGTGCCAGCAGCTTAAATCCCCACGAGCAGTACTTC. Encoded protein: CASSLNPHEQYF.

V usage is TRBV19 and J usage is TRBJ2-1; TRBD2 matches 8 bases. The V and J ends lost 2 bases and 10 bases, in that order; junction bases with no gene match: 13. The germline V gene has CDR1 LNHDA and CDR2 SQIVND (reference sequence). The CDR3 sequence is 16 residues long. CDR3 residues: CASSIRGGLAAGEQFF. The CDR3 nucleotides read TGTGCCAGTAGTATACGGGGAGGACTAGCCGCGGGGGAGCAGTTCTTC.

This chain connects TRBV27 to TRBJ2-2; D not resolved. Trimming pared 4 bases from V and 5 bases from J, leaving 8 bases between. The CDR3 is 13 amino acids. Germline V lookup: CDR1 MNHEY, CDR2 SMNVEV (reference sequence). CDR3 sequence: CASSSGSTGELFF. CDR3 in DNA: TGTGCCAGCAGTTCCGGGTCAACCGGGGAGCTGTTTTTT.

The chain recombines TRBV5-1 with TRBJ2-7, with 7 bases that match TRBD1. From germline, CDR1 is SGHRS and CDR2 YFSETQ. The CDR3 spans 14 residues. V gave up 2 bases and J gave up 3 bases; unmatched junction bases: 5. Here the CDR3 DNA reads TGCGCCAGCAGCTTTCGGACAGGAAGCTACGAGCAGTACTTC. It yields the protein CASSFRTGSYEQYF.

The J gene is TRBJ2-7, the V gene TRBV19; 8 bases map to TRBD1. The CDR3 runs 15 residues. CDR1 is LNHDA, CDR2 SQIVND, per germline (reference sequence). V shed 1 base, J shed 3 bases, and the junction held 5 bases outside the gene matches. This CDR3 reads CASSIGEQGVYEQYF. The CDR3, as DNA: TGTGCCAGTAGTATAGGTGAACAGGGGGTCTACGAGCAGTACTTC.

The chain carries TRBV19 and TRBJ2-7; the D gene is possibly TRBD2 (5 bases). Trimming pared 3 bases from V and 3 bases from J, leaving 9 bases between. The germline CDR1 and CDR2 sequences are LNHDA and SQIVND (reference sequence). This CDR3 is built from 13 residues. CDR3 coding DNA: TGTGCCAGTAGTATTATAGGAGGCTACGAGCAGTACTTC. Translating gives CASSIIGGYEQYF.

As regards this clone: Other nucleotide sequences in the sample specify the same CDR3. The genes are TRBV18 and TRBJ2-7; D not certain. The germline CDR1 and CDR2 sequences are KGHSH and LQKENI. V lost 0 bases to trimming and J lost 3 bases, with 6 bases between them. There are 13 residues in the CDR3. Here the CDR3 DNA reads TGTGCCAGCTCACCACCTTCCAGCTACGAGCAGTACTTC. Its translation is CASSPPSSYEQYF.

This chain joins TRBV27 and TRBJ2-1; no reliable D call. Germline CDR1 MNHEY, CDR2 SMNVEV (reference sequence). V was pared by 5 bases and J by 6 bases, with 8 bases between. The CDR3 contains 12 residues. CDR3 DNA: TGTGCCAGCAGTATTCCTAGCAATGAGCAGTTCTTC. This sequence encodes CASSIPSNEQFF.

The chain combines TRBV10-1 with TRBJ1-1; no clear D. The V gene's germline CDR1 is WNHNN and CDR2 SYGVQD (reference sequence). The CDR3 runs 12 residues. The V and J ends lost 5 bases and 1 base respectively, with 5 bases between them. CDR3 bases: TGCGCCAGCAGTTTGGCGAACACTGAAGCTTTCTTT. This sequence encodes CASSLANTEAFF.

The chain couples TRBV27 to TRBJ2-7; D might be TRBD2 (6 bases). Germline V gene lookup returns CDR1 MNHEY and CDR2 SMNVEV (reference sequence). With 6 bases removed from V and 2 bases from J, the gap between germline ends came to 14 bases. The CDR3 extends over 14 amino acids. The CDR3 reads CASRGGVRPYEQYF. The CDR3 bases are TGTGCCAGCAGGGGCGGGGTTCGCCCCTACGAGCAGTACTTC.

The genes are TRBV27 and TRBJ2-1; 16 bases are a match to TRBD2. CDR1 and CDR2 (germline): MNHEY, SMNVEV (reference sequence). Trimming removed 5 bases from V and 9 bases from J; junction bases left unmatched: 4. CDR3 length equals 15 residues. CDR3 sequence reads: CASSTGLAGGAEQFF. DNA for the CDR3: TGTGCCAGCAGTACGGGACTAGCGGGAGGGGCTGAGCAGTTCTTC.

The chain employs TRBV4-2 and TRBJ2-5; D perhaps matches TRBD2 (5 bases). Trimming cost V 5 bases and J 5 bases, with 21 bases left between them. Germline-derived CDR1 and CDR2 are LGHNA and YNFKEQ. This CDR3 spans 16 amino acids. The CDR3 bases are TGTGCCAGCAGCTGGCATCCGTCCGGGGTACGGGAGACCCAGTACTTC. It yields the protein CASSWHPSGVRETQYF.

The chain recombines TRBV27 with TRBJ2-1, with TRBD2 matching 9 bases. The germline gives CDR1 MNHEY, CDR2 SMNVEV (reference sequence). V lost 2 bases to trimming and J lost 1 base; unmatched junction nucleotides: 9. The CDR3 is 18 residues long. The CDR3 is CASSLRASGIGSYNEQFF. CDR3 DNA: TGTGCCAGCAGTTTACGGGCTAGCGGGATAGGGTCCTACAATGAGCAGTTCTTC.

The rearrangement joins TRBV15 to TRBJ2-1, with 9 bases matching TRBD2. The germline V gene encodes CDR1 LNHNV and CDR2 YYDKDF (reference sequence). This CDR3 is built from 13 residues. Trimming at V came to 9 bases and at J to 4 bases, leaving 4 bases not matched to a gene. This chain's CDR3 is CATETSGYNEQFF. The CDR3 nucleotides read TGTGCCACAGAGACTAGCGGTTACAATGAGCAGTTCTTC.

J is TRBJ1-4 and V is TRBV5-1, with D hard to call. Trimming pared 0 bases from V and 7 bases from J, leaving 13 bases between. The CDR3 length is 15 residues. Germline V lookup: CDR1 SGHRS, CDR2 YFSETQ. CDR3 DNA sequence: TGCGCCAGCAGCTTGGATCCGGGGTACGGTGAAAAACTGTTTTTT. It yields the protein CASSLDPGYGEKLFF.